This entry lists 6 T cell receptor beta chains sequenced from one sample in a study of OX40 agonist ivuxolimab in advanced cancers. Data came from immunoSEQ multiplex PCR; TCRdb stores just in-frame clones and leaves some out. The sample records about 61,000 clones, approximately 86% being singletons. The sample consisted of CD4+ or CD8+ T cells sorted from blood, taken in a trial of the OX40 agonist ivuxolimab. The origin of the receptors is an adult with an advanced solid tumor such as melanoma, head and neck, liver or kidney cancer.

The chain uses TRBV18 and TRBJ1-1; D is possibly TRBD1 (6 bases). Germline V lookup: CDR1 KGHSH, CDR2 LQKENI. Trimming took off 3 bases at V and 2 bases at J, with 10 bases between the two ends. The CDR3 length is 14 residues. The CDR3 spells CASSPWTVNTEAFF. DNA of the CDR3: TGTGCCAGCTCACCCTGGACAGTTAACACTGAAGCTTTCTTT.

This chain uses TRBV5-6 with TRBJ2-4, with 7 bases identical to TRBD1. The CDR3 extends over 14 amino acids. The V segment lost 2 bases and the J segment 9 bases; nucleotides outside the gene matches: 8. The germline gives CDR1 SGHDT, CDR2 YYEEEE. CDR3: CASSLQGIGGIQYF. The CDR3 bases are TGTGCCAGCAGCTTACAGGGGATTGGGGGCATTCAGTACTTC.

The chain combines TRBV6-5 with TRBJ2-3; 8 nucleotides align to TRBD2. V dropped 10 bases and J dropped 0; count of bases not matched to a gene: 9. Germline CDR1 is MNHEY and CDR2 is SVGAGI. CDR3 length: 15 residues. The CDR3 DNA reads as TGTGCCACGGGGTTTGAGCGGGGGAGCACAGATACGCAGTATTTT. It translates to CATGFERGSTDTQYF.

The chain has TRBV19 and TRBJ1-5, with 9 bases fitting TRBD1. The germline V gene encodes CDR1 LNHDA and CDR2 SQIVND (reference sequence). V lost 7 bases, J lost 0 bases, and 4 bases stayed unmatched. The CDR3 runs 15 residues. The CDR3 region is CASTRTGDSNQPQHF. CDR3 in DNA: TGTGCCAGTACCCGGACAGGGGATAGCAATCAGCCCCAGCATTTT.

The chain employs TRBV28 and TRBJ2-7; TRBD1 or TRBD2 may be the D gene (5 bases each). This CDR3 region has 13 residues. In germline, CDR1 is MDHEN, CDR2 SYDVKM. V lost 11 bases to trimming and J lost 5 bases, with 19 bases between them. CDR3 region: CAVIKWGTDEQYF. The CDR3 region has the DNA TGTGCCGTTATCAAGTGGGGGACCGACGAGCAGTACTTC.

V and J are TRBV7-2 and TRBJ2-3; possible D gene TRBD2, 5 bases. The CDR3 has 15 residues. The germline V gene has CDR1 SGHTA and CDR2 FQGNSA. Trimming took 4 bases from V and 4 from J, leaving 15 bases between them. This chain's CDR3 is CASSSASPGADTQYF. CDR3 coding DNA: TGTGCCAGCAGCTCGGCTAGCCCCGGGGCAGATACGCAGTATTTT.